This TCR beta chain came from a study of T-cell reconstitution after alpha-beta-depleted transplantation in children. Unique molecular identifiers were incorporated during preparation of the TCRbeta library. From the PCR reads, TCRdb called clonotypes with MiXCR, one entry per CDR3 protein. The table shows hundreds of thousands of distinct CDR3 sequences, with about 17% occurring only once. This clonotype was counted between two and nine times. The ends were cut back, 3 bases at V and 0 bases at J, with 16 bases in the middle. CDR1 is SGDLS and CDR2 is YYNGEE in the germline V gene. This CDR3 is built from 17 residues.

Sequenced here: PBMCs from the stem cell graft donor, sampled from the stem cell graft. The clonotype was recovered from a human donor who donated a stem cell graft to a child with acute lymphoblastic leukemia. The V and J genes are TRBV9 and TRBJ2-1; weak D call: TRBD2 (6 bases). CDR3 in amino acids: CASSAYSSVGSYNEQFF. The CDR3, as DNA: TGTGCCAGCAGCGCTTACTCTAGCGTAGGCTCCTACAATGAGCAGTTCTTC.